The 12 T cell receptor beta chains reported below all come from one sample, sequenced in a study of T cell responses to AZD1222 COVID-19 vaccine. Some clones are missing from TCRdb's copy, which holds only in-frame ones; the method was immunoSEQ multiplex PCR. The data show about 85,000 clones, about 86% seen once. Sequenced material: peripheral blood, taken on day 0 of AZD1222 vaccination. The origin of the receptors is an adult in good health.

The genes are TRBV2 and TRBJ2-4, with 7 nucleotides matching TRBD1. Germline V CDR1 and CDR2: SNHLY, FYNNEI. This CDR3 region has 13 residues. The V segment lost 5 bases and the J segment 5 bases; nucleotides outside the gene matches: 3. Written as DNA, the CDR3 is TGTGCCAGCAGTAGGGACAGCCAAAACATTCAGTACTTC. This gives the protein CASSRDSQNIQYF.

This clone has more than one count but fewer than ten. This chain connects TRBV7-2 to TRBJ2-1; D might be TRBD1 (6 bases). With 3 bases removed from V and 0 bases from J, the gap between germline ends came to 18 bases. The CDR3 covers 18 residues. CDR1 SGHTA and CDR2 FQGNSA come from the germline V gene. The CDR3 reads CASSFPAGELISYNEQFF. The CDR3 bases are TGTGCCAGCAGCTTCCCGGCAGGGGAATTGATCTCCTACAATGAGCAGTTCTTC.

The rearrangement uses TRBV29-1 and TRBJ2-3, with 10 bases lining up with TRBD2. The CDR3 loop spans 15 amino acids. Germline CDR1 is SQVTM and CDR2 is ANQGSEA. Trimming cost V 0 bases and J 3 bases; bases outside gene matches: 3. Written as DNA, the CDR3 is TGCAGCGTTGAAGAAGCGGGGGGGTTTACAGATACGCAGTATTTT. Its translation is CSVEEAGGFTDTQYF.

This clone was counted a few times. CDR3 in DNA: TGTGCCAGCAGCACAGGGGTCAATCAGCCCCAGCATTTT. Amino acids: CASSTGVNQPQHF. The rearrangement uses TRBV7-2 and TRBJ1-5, with 7 bases fitting TRBD1. Trimming cost V 5 bases and J 3 bases; bases outside gene matches: 1. This CDR3 has 13 residues. Germline CDR1 reads SGHTA; CDR2 reads FQGNSA.

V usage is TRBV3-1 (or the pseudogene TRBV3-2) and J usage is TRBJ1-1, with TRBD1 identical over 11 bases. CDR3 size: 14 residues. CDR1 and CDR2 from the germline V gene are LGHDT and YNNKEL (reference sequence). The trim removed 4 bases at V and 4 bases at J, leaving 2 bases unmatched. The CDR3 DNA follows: TGTGCCAGCAGCCGGGGACAGGGGGTCACTGAAGCTTTCTTT. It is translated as CASSRGQGVTEAFF.

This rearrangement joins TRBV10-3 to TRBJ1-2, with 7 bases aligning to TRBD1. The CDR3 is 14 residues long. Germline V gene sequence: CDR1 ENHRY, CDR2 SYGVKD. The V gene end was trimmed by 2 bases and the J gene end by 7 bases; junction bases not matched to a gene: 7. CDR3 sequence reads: CAISEGRQGSGYTF. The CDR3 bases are TGTGCCATCAGTGAGGGGAGACAGGGCTCTGGCTACACCTTC.

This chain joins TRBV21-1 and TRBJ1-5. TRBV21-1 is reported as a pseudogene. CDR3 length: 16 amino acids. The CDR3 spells CASSSWWTDSNQPQHF. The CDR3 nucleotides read TGTGCCAGCAGCAGTTGGTGGACGGATAGCAATCAGCCCCAGCATTTT.

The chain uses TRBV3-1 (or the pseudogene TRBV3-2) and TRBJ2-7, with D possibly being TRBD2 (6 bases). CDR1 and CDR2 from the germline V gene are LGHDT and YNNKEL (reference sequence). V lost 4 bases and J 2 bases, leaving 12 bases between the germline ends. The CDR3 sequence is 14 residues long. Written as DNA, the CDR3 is TGTGCCAGCAGCCGCGGGGAACGGGCCTACGAGCAGTACTTC. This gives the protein CASSRGERAYEQYF.

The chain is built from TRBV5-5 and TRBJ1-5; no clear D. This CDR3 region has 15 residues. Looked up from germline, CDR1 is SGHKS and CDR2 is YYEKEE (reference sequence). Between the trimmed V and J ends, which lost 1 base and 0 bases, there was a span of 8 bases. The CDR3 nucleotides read TGTGCCAGCAGCTTGTGGGTTTATAGCAATCAGCCCCAGCATTTT. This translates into CASSLWVYSNQPQHF. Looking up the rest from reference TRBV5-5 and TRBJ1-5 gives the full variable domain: DAGVTQSPTHLIKTRGQQVTLRCSPISGHKSVSWYQQVLGQGPQFIFQYYEKEERGRGNFPDRFSARQFPNYSSELNVNALLLGDSALYLCASSLWVYSNQPQHFGDGTRLSIL.

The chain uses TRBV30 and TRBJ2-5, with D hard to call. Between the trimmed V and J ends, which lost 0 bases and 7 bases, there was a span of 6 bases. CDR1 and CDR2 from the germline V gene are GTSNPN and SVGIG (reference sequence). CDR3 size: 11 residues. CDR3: CAWSVKWTQYF. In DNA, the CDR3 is TGTGCCTGGAGTGTAAAATGGACCCAGTACTTC.

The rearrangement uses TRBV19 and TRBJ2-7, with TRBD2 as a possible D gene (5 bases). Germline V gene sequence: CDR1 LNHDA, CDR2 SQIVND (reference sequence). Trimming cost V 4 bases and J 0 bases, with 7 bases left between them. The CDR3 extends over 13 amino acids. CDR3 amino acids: CASSREPSYEQYF. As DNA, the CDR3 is TGTGCCAGTAGTAGGGAGCCCTCCTACGAGCAGTACTTC.

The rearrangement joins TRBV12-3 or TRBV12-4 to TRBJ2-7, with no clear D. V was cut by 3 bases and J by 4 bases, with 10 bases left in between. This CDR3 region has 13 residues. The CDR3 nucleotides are TGTGCCAGCAGTTTTAGTGTGGGGTACGAGCAGTACTTC. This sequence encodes CASSFSVGYEQYF.